These 23 T cell receptor beta chains came from one sample sequenced in a study of PD-1 blockade in mismatch repair-deficient tumors. Sequencing used immunoSEQ multiplex PCR; TCRdb keeps in-frame clones, though not all of them. The sample holds roughly 110,000 clones; roughly 80% are singletons and the top ten take roughly 4.8%. The sample here was peripheral blood, taken roughly 13 months after starting pembrolizumab. The source of these receptors is an adult with mismatch repair-deficient cancer.

The CDR3 is CASSIQGTGPNTGELFF. In DNA, the CDR3 is TGTGCCAGCAGTATTCAGGGCACAGGGCCGAACACCGGGGAGCTGTTTTTT. The rearrangement links TRBV7-9 to TRBJ2-2, with TRBD1 as a possible D gene (6 bases). V lost 6 bases and J 0 bases, leaving 17 bases between the germline ends. CDR3 size: 17 residues. The V gene's germline CDR1 is SEHNR and CDR2 FQNEAQ (reference sequence).

This chain links TRBV4-3 with TRBJ2-1, with TRBD2 identical over 10 bases. J was trimmed by 8 bases and V by 1 base; bases with no gene match: 8. CDR1 is LGHNA and CDR2 is YSLEER in the germline V gene. The CDR3 has 16 residues. CDR3 coding DNA: TGCGCCAGCAGCCAAGTTGGGACTAGCGTAAGCTATGAGCAGTTCTTC. Encoded protein: CASSQVGTSVSYEQFF.

The chain recombines TRBV7-3 with TRBJ2-2; D not resolved. This CDR3 has 15 residues. Trimming left V 4 bases short and J 4 bases short, with 13 bases between. The germline V gene has CDR1 SGHTA and CDR2 FQGTGA. CDR3 region: CASSSGLRGTGELFF. CDR3 sequence (DNA): TGTGCCAGCAGCTCGGGCTTGCGCGGCACCGGGGAGCTGTTTTTT. Full variable domain (remainder filled in from reference TRBV7-3 and TRBJ2-2): GAGVSQTPSNKVTEKGKYVELRCDPISGHTALYWYRQSLGQGPEFLIYFQGTGAADDSGLPNDRFFAVRPEGSVSTLKIQRTERGDSAVYLCASSSGLRGTGELFFGEGSRLTVL.

For the CDR3, the DNA is TGTGCCAGCTCACCTGGACTTCCCTATCAGCCCCAGCATTTT. This codes for CASSPGLPYQPQHF. The chain has TRBV18 and TRBJ1-5; D ambiguous. Germline V gene lookup returns CDR1 KGHSH and CDR2 LQKENI. This CDR3 is built from 14 residues. V was shortened by 3 bases and J by 5 bases, with 11 bases between the two germline ends.

The rearrangement links TRBV7-8 to TRBJ2-7; 7 nucleotides match TRBD2. V shed 7 bases, J shed 2 bases, and the junction held 11 bases outside the gene matches. The CDR3 loop spans 15 amino acids. Looked up from germline, CDR1 is SGHVS and CDR2 is FQNEAQ. In nucleotides, the CDR3 is TGTGCCAGCACCTCAGTGGGGGGAGGGGCCTACGAGCAGTACTTC. This gives the protein CASTSVGGGAYEQYF.

The DNA for the CDR3 is TGTGCTAGTGGTTTGGGGTCAGGGTCTGAAAAACTGTTTTTT. Protein product: CASGLGSGSEKLFF. The gene calls are TRBV12-5 and TRBJ1-4; tentative D call: TRBD1 (5 bases). Trimming removed 1 base from V and 7 bases from J, with 10 bases in between. Germline V gene sequence: CDR1 LGHNT, CDR2 FRNRAP. The CDR3 is made up of 14 amino acids.

This clone was observed at least ten times. The gene calls are TRBV9 and TRBJ2-7; 7 nucleotides line up with TRBD1. Trimming at V came to 5 bases and at J to 6 bases, leaving 5 bases not matched to a gene. The CDR3 contains 12 residues. Germline V lookup: CDR1 SGDLS, CDR2 YYNGEE. The CDR3 here is CASSADRAEQYF. CDR3 DNA sequence: TGTGCCAGCAGTGCCGACAGGGCCGAGCAGTACTTC.

The J gene is TRBJ2-1, the V gene TRBV6-4, with a possible D match to TRBD1 (6 bases). This CDR3 contains 15 residues. Germline CDR1 reads MRHNA; CDR2 reads SNTAGT. Trimming removed 3 bases at V and 6 bases at J, with 15 bases between. The CDR3: CASSDGQGWGNEQFF. CDR3 bases: TGTGCCAGCAGTGATGGGCAGGGGTGGGGCAATGAGCAGTTCTTC.

The genes are TRBV7-2 and TRBJ1-1; TRBD1 matches 9 bases. This CDR3 has 15 amino acids. In germline, CDR1 is SGHTA, CDR2 FQGNSA. J gave up 4 bases and V 4 bases, and 7 bases lay outside the gene matches. In DNA form, the CDR3 reads TGTGCCAGCAGCTCCCGACAGGGGGGGTTCACTGAAGCTTTCTTT. It yields the protein CASSSRQGGFTEAFF.

This clone was observed a few times. This rearrangement joins TRBV14 to TRBJ1-1; D remains ambiguous. CDR1 and CDR2 (germline): SGHDN, FVKESK. This CDR3 is 15 amino acids long. V gave up 1 base and J gave up 5 bases, with 14 bases separating them. CDR3 residues: CASSQGLGYWTEAFF. As DNA, the CDR3 is TGTGCCAGCAGCCAAGGTCTAGGGTATTGGACTGAAGCTTTCTTT.

V and J are TRBV9 and TRBJ1-4; the D is unclear. The V and J ends lost 4 bases and 7 bases respectively, with 17 bases between them. Germline loops: CDR1 SGDLS, CDR2 YYNGEE. The CDR3 loop spans 15 amino acids. CDR3 DNA: TGTGCCAGCAGCTTCGATGAAGGCGCGGGTGAAAAACTGTTTTTT. It encodes CASSFDEGAGEKLFF. The full variable domain, with the rest looked up from reference TRBV9 and TRBJ1-4, is DSGVTQTPKHLITATGQRVTLRCSPRSGDLSVYWYQQSLDQGLQFLIQYYNGEERAKGNILERFSAQQFPDLHSELNLSSLELGDSALYFCASSFDEGAGEKLFFGSGTQLSVL.

The rearrangement uses TRBV6-1 and TRBJ1-5; D gene uncertain. Germline CDR1 is MNHNS and CDR2 is SASEGT. Trimming cost V 4 bases and J 1 base, with 11 bases left between them. This CDR3 has 15 amino acids. The CDR3, as DNA: TGTGCCAGCAGTGCCACGGGAGTCAGCAATCAGCCCCAGCATTTT. Amino acid sequence: CASSATGVSNQPQHF.

The V gene is TRBV13, the J gene TRBJ2-5; no reliable D call. Between the trimmed V and J ends, which lost 4 bases and 0 bases, there was a span of 15 bases. The CDR3 extends over 16 amino acids. From germline, CDR1 is PRHDT and CDR2 FYEKMQ (reference sequence). This chain's CDR3 is CASSSHLDSNQETQYF. Here the CDR3 DNA reads TGTGCCAGCAGCTCCCATCTCGATAGCAACCAAGAGACCCAGTACTTC.

The genes are TRBV10-3 and TRBJ2-5; 11 nucleotides match TRBD2. This CDR3 has 19 amino acids. CDR1 is ENHRY and CDR2 is SYGVKD in the germline V gene. Trimming removed 0 bases from V and 1 base from J; junction bases left unmatched: 10. CDR3 residues: CAISESTTASGRFQETQYF. Written as DNA, the CDR3 is TGTGCCATCAGTGAGTCGACGACCGCTAGCGGGAGGTTCCAAGAGACCCAGTACTTC.

J is TRBJ2-4 and V is TRBV6-6; D may be TRBD1 or TRBD2 (5 bases each). The CDR3 has 14 amino acids. Germline V gene data show CDR1 as MNHNY and CDR2 as SVGAGI (reference sequence). Trimming pared 9 bases from V and 7 bases from J, leaving 19 bases between. This CDR3 is CASRGTLEHNIQYF. CDR3 DNA sequence: TGTGCCAGTAGAGGGACCCTGGAACACAACATTCAGTACTTC.

V gene TRBV7-6 combines with J gene TRBJ2-6; D perhaps matches TRBD2 (5 bases). Germline V CDR1 and CDR2: SGHVS, FNYEAQ. This CDR3 spans 15 amino acids. Trimming shortened V by 5 bases and J by 2 bases, and 10 bases separated the two germline ends. The chain's CDR3 is CASSPTGAGANVLTF. The CDR3 bases are TGTGCCAGCAGCCCGACCGGGGCTGGGGCCAACGTCCTGACTTTC.

J is TRBJ1-4 and V is TRBV18; 8 bases map to TRBD1. The germline V gene encodes CDR1 KGHSH and CDR2 LQKENI. This CDR3 spans 14 amino acids. J gave up 4 bases and V 3 bases, and 1 base lay outside the gene matches. The DNA for the CDR3 is TGTGCCAGCTCACCGGGACAGGATAATGAAAAACTGTTTTTT. Its protein product is CASSPGQDNEKLFF.

This clone has only one observation. V usage is TRBV27 and J usage is TRBJ1-2; 9 bases are shared with TRBD1. The CDR3 contains 16 residues. Germline V lookup: CDR1 MNHEY, CDR2 SMNVEV (reference sequence). V was pared by 2 bases and J by 4 bases, with 8 bases of the junction left unmatched. The CDR3 DNA is TGTGCCAGCAGTTTAATCGTGACAGGGGGTTTCTATGGCTACACCTTC. Its protein is CASSLIVTGGFYGYTF.

This clone appeared a single time. The chain employs TRBV6-4 and TRBJ2-2, with D unclear. Germline lookup yields CDR1 MRHNA and CDR2 SNTAGT. V shed 3 bases and J shed 7 bases, with 12 bases lying between them. The CDR3 sequence is 14 residues long. CDR3 loop: CASSETQTNGELFF. The CDR3 DNA reads TGTGCCAGCAGTGAAACCCAGACCAACGGGGAGCTGTTTTTT.

The V and J genes are TRBV27 and TRBJ2-1; D perhaps matches TRBD1 (7 bases). V lost 5 bases and J 6 bases, leaving 26 bases between the germline ends. The CDR3 is 18 residues long. Germline V gene lookup returns CDR1 MNHEY and CDR2 SMNVEV (reference sequence). CDR3 DNA: TGTGCCAGCAGTCCCCGACAGGGCAGCGGGTCTTTCGGCAATGAGCAGTTCTTC. Encoded protein: CASSPRQGSGSFGNEQFF.

This clone was picked up a small number of times. The gene calls are TRBV28 and TRBJ2-7; D tentatively reads TRBD1 or TRBD2 (6 bases each). Trimming took off 4 bases at V and 4 bases at J, with 17 bases between the two ends. The CDR3 is made up of 15 amino acids. CDR1 and CDR2 from the germline V gene are MDHEN and SYDVKM. CDR3 amino acids: CASSSQRGATYEQYF. CDR3 nucleotides: TGTGCCAGCAGTTCCCAGAGGGGGGCGACTTACGAGCAGTACTTC.

The J gene is TRBJ2-3, the V gene TRBV13; no clear D gene. The CDR3 length is 13 residues. Trimming left V 2 bases short and J 1 base short, with 4 bases between. Germline lookup yields CDR1 PRHDT and CDR2 FYEKMQ (reference sequence). CDR3 in amino acids: CASSLRGTDTQYF. For the CDR3, the DNA is TGTGCCAGCAGCTTACGGGGCACAGATACGCAGTATTTT.

This chain joins TRBV6-6 and TRBJ2-5; no clear D. The length of the CDR3 is 13 residues. Trimming stripped 2 bases from V and 1 base from J, with 5 bases between. Germline V gives CDR1 MNHNY, CDR2 SVGAGI (reference sequence). CDR3 bases: TGTGCCAGCAGTTACAACAGCCAAGAGACCCAGTACTTC. The encoded protein is CASSYNSQETQYF.